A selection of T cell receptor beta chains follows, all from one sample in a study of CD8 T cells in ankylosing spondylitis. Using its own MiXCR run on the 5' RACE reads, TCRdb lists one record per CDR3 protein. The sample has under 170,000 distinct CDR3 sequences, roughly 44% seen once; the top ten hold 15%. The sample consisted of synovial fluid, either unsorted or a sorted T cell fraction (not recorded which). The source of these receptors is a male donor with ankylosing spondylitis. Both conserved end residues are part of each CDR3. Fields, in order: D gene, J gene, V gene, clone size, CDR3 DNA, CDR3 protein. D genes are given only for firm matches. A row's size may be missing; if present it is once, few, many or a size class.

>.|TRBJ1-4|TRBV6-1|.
TGTGCCAGCAGACCAGGGTGGGGAAATGAAAAACTGTTTTTT
CASRPGWGNEKLFF
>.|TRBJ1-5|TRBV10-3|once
TGTGCCATCAGTGCCCGGCGGGGCAATCAGCCCCAGCATTTT
CAISARRGNQPQHF
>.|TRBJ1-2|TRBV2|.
TGTGCCAGCAGTGAATGGGACCACCCTGTGGACTATGGCTACACCTTC
CASSEWDHPVDYGYTF
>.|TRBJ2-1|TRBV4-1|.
TGCGCCAGCAGCCCCCTTTGGGGGAGTAGGGATGAGCAGTTCTTC
CASSPLWGSRDEQFF
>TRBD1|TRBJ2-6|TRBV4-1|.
TGCGCCAGCAGCCAGACAGGGGAGACTGGGGCCAACGTCCTGACTTTC
CASSQTGETGANVLTF
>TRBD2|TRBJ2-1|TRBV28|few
TGTGCCAGCACCCCTGCCCGGGAGGTGTACTACAATGAGCAGTTCTTC
CASTPAREVYYNEQFF
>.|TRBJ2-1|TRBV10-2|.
TGCGCCAGCAGTGAGTCGGGGGGCAATGAGCAGTTCTTC
CASSESGGNEQFF
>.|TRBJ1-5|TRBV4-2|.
TGTGCCAGCAGCCACACTACAGGGCCGGCCCAGCATTTT
CASSHTTGPAQHF
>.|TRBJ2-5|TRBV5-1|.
TGCGCCAGCAGGGGGTCGGCCCAGTACTTC
CASRGSAQYF
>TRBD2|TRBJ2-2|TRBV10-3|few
TGTGCCATCAGGGCCGGGACTAGCCGTGCTGGGGAGCTGTTTTTT
CAIRAGTSRAGELFF
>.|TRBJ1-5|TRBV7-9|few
TGTGCCAGCAGCTTAGGATTCTGGGGGCCCCAGCATTTT
CASSLGFWGPQHF
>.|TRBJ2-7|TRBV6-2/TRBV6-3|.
TGTGCCAGCAGTCCAGCGAGGTCCTACGAGCAGTACTTC
CASSPARSYEQYF
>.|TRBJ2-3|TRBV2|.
TGTGCCAGCAGTGAAGGCTGGGGGGCGCAAGATACGCAGTATTTT
CASSEGWGAQDTQYF
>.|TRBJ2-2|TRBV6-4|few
TGTGCCAGCAGTGAAGTGGCGGCGAACACCGGGGAGCTGTTTTTT
CASSEVAANTGELFF
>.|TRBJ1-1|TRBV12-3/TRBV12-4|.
TGTGCCAGCAGGTTTGGATTTGGGAACACTGAAGCTTTCTTT
CASRFGFGNTEAFF
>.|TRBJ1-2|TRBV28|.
TGTGCCAGCAGTTTTTGGGTAGCTAACTATGGCTACACCTTC
CASSFWVANYGYTF
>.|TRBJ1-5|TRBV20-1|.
TGCAGTGCTAGCGACCGGTCGGGGAATCAGCCCCAGCATTTT
CSASDRSGNQPQHF
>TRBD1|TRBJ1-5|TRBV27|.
TGTGCCAGCAGTTCGGGACAGGGGAGAAATCAGCCCCAGCATTTT
CASSSGQGRNQPQHF
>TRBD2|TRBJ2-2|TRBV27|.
TGTGCCAGCAGTCCGAAGGGGGGACTAGCGGGAGGGACAGTGAGCACCGGGGAGCTGTTTTTT
CASSPKGGLAGGTVSTGELFF
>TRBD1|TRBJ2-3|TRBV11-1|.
TGTGCCAGCATCGGATGGGCAGGGGGCTGGTCATCCCAAATCACAGATACGCAGTATTTT
CASIGWAGGWSSQITDTQYF
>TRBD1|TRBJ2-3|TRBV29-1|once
TGCAGCGTCTCCGAAACAGGGGGGAGCACAGATACGCAGTATTTT
CSVSETGGSTDTQYF
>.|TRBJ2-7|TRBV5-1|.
TGCGCCAGCAGCTTGGCTGGACAGCCCTACGAGCAGTACTTC
CASSLAGQPYEQYF
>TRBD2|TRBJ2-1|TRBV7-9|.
TGTGCCAGCAGCTCCCGACTAGCGGATTACTACAATGAGCAGTTCTTC
CASSSRLADYYNEQFF
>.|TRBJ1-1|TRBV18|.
TGTGCCAGCTCACCGATCGGGGGGGACGTGAGGCTTGAAGCTTTCTTT
CASSPIGGDVRLEAFF
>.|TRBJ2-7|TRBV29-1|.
TGCAGCGTGTTGGGGGCACAGATGAGCTACGAGCAGTACTTC
CSVLGAQMSYEQYF
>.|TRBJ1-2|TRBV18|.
TGTGCCAGCTCACCCCTACGGTCGGTCAACTATGGCTACACCTTC
CASSPLRSVNYGYTF
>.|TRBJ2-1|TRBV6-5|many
TGTGCCAGCAGTTACACGGGGCCCGCAGTCAGAGAGCAGTTCTTC
CASSYTGPAVREQFF
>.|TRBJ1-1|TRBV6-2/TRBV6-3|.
TGTGCCAGCAGTTTCCAACTACATGGAGCTTTCTTT
CASSFQLHGAFF
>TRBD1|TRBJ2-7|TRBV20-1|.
TGCAGTGCTAGGGTCCCGGACAGGGAGTACGACGAGCAGTACTTC
CSARVPDREYDEQYF
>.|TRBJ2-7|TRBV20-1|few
TGCAGTGCTAGAGATATCTGGTCAGGGGAAGACTACGAGCAGTACTTC
CSARDIWSGEDYEQYF
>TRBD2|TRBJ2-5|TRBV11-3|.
TGTGCCAGCAGCTTACCGAGCGGGGGACTTCAAGAGACCCAGTACTTC
CASSLPSGGLQETQYF
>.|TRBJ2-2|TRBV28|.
TGTGCCAGCAGGGGCAGACAGGCGAACACCGGGGAGCTGTTTTTT
CASRGRQANTGELFF
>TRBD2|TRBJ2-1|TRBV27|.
TGTGCCAGCAGTTTGGTTACTAGCGGAGACAATGAGCAGTTCTTC
CASSLVTSGDNEQFF
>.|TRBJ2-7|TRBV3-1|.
TGTGCCAGCAACCCTGGACCAAGTCTAGATCACCCCTACGAGCAGTACTTC
CASNPGPSLDHPYEQYF
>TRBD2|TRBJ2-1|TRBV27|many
TGTGCCAGCAGTTGGAGTAGACTAGCGGGGTTCAATGAGCAGTTCTTC
CASSWSRLAGFNEQFF
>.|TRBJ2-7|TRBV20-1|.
TGCAGTGCTAGAGATGAGCCGGAATCCTACGAGCAGTACTTC
CSARDEPESYEQYF
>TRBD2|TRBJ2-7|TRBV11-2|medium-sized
TGTGCCAGCAGCTTAACTAGCGGGAGCTACGAGCAGTACTTC
CASSLTSGSYEQYF
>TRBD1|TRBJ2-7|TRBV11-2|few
TGTGCCAGCAGCCCGCGGGACAGGGCTAACTACGAGCAGTACTTC
CASSPRDRANYEQYF
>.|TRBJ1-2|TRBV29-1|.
TGCAGCGTTTTAAGTCATGGACGGTCGGGCTATGGCTACACCTTC
CSVLSHGRSGYGYTF
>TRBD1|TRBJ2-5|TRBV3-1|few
TGTGCCAGCAGCCACGACGCGACAGGGCCAGAAGAGACCCAGTACTTC
CASSHDATGPEETQYF